Listed here are 21 T cell receptor beta chains from one sample, sequenced in a study of T cell repertoires in cytomegalovirus infection. TCRdb redid the calling of the reads with MiXCR, one entry per CDR3 protein. The sample comprises some 160,000 distinct CDR3 sequences, 17% of which are singletons, and around 20% rests with the top ten. The material sequenced was CD8+ T cells from PBMCs. The receptors derive from a human donor in good health (CMV status not recorded). Some clones in this sample may be carry-over from other donors' samples.

The genes are TRBV6-2 or TRBV6-3 and TRBJ2-1; D might be TRBD1 or TRBD2, each matching 5 bases. V dropped 11 bases and J dropped 1 base, with 12 bases sitting between them. The CDR3 consists of 13 residues. Germline CDR1 is MNHEY and CDR2 is SVGEGT. CDR3 sequence: CAATGASYNEQFF. DNA for the CDR3: TGTGCCGCGACCGGGGCGTCCTACAATGAGCAGTTCTTC.

The V gene is TRBV18, the J gene TRBJ2-7, with D unclear. V lost 2 bases and J lost 3, with 11 bases in between. This CDR3 contains 14 residues. CDR1 is KGHSH, CDR2 LQKENI, per germline. For the CDR3, the DNA is TGTGCCAGCTCACCAGAAAGGTTTGGCTACGAGCAGTACTTC. Translated, it gives CASSPERFGYEQYF.

The chain employs TRBV6-2 or TRBV6-3 and TRBJ1-4; the D is unclear. V shed 6 bases and J shed 4 bases, with 15 bases lying between them. Germline CDR1 and CDR2: MNHEY and SVGEGT. The CDR3 is 15 amino acids. The CDR3 coding sequence is TGTGCCAGCAGCCTACTCGGACGGTATAATGAAAAACTGTTTTTT. It yields the protein CASSLLGRYNEKLFF.

This clonotype was counted between two and nine times. J is TRBJ2-5 and V is TRBV7-6; TRBD2 matches 8 bases. This CDR3 contains 16 residues. The V segment lost 2 bases and the J segment 3 bases; nucleotides outside the gene matches: 8. Per germline, CDR1 SGHVS and CDR2 FNYEAQ. The CDR3 reads CASSLFGPAGEETQYF. CDR3 nucleotides: TGTGCCAGCAGCTTATTTGGTCCAGCGGGAGAAGAGACCCAGTACTTC.

The chain couples TRBV12-3 or TRBV12-4 to TRBJ1-5, with TRBD1 matching 7 bases. This CDR3 comprises 14 residues. V dropped 6 bases and J dropped 4; count of bases not matched to a gene: 6. The CDR3 sequence is CASRDGTANQPQHF. The DNA of the CDR3 is TGTGCCAGCAGGGATGGGACAGCGAATCAGCCCCAGCATTTT.

This chain connects TRBV27 to TRBJ2-7; D ambiguous. Trimming cost V 7 bases and J 5 bases, with 12 bases left between them. CDR1 MNHEY and CDR2 SMNVEV come from the germline V gene (reference sequence). The CDR3 sequence is 12 residues long. The DNA of the CDR3 is TGTGCCAGCACCTCGAGCCGTCACGAGCAGTACTTC. Residues: CASTSSRHEQYF.

The V call is TRBV28, the J call TRBJ2-7, with TRBD2 matching 12 bases. V shed 6 bases and J 7 bases; nucleotides not matched to a gene: 10. CDR3 size: 15 residues. The germline V gene has CDR1 MDHEN and CDR2 SYDVKM. The CDR3 protein is CASRWTSGTPQEQYF. CDR3 nucleotide sequence: TGTGCCAGCAGGTGGACTAGCGGGACACCTCAGGAGCAGTACTTC.

This clonotype was seen a few times. The chain is built from TRBV28 and TRBJ2-7, with D tentatively TRBD2 (6 bases). Germline CDR1 is MDHEN and CDR2 is SYDVKM. Between the trimmed V and J ends, which lost 5 bases and 7 bases, there was a span of 12 bases. This CDR3 region has 12 residues. This CDR3 is CASSPGVGEQYF. CDR3 in DNA: TGTGCCAGCAGTCCGGGAGTGGGAGAGCAGTACTTC.

The chain is built from TRBV2 and TRBJ2-7, with D possibly TRBD1 on 6 matching bases. The length of the CDR3 is 13 residues. Deletions cut 8 bases from V and 1 base from J, with 12 bases between. CDR1 is SNHLY and CDR2 is FYNNEI in the germline V gene. The CDR3 region is CASGTTGSYEQYF. CDR3 bases: TGTGCCAGCGGTACTACAGGGTCCTACGAGCAGTACTTC.

This clonotype occurred a few times. CDR3 DNA: TGTGCCAGCTCCCAATTCAGGAGCTCCTACGAGCAGTACTTC. Translating it yields CASSQFRSSYEQYF. The chain recombines TRBV7-2 with TRBJ2-7; D ambiguous. V lost 8 bases, J lost 0 bases, and 14 bases lay in between. Germline V lookup: CDR1 SGHTA, CDR2 FQGNSA. This CDR3 contains 14 residues.

As regards this clonotype: This is likely a read error, given that the CDR3 carries no conserved phenylalanine or tryptophan at its end. No DNA is shown, since the ends of the CDR3 on it are uncertain; the CDR3 is the one TCRdb lists. V is TRBV11-2 and J is TRBJ1-4; the D segment call TRBD1 is taken from the table without a DNA check. A total of 9 residues make up the CDR3, ends included. Per the germline V gene, CDR1 is SGHAT and CDR2 is FQNNGV. CDR3 amino acids: CASSLRHHD.

The CDR3 is CASSSPPGSSETQYF. DNA for the CDR3: TGTGCCAGCAGCTCTCCCCCGGGGTCCTCAGAGACCCAGTACTTC. The V gene is TRBV11-2, the J gene TRBJ2-5, with D tentatively TRBD2 (5 bases). Germline loops: CDR1 SGHAT, CDR2 FQNNGV. V was clipped by 4 bases and J by 4 bases, with 16 bases between them. This CDR3 is built from 15 residues.

A few counts support this clonotype. The chain employs TRBV15 and TRBJ1-2; TRBD1 matches 8 bases. Trimming removed 3 bases from V and 5 bases from J; junction bases left unmatched: 11. Looked up from germline, CDR1 is LNHNV and CDR2 is YYDKDF (reference sequence). CDR3 length: 16 residues. The CDR3 DNA reads TGTGCCACCAGCAGTGCAAACCCGGACAGGGCATATGGCTACACCTTC. This gives the protein CATSSANPDRAYGYTF.

The V call is TRBV28, the J call TRBJ2-7; TRBD1 aligns across 9 bases. The trim removed 0 bases at V and 0 bases at J, leaving 0 bases unmatched. Per the germline V gene, CDR1 is MDHEN and CDR2 is SYDVKM. The CDR3 covers 15 residues. The chain's CDR3 is CASSLWGQGSYEQYF. DNA for the CDR3: TGTGCCAGCAGTTTATGGGGACAGGGCTCCTACGAGCAGTACTTC.

J is TRBJ1-2 and V is TRBV28; tentatively, D is TRBD1 (6 bases). CDR3 length equals 13 residues. Trimming took 4 bases from V and 4 from J, leaving 10 bases between them. Germline CDR1 is MDHEN and CDR2 is SYDVKM. In DNA, the CDR3 is TGTGCCAGCAGTTCGGGGGGCGGCTATGGCTACACCTTC. This sequence encodes CASSSGGGYGYTF.

The chain joins TRBV4-1 to TRBJ2-7, with D hard to call. Per the germline V gene, CDR1 is MGHRA and CDR2 is YSYEKL. The CDR3 consists of 14 residues. V was trimmed by 0 bases and J by 4 bases, leaving 10 bases between them. The CDR3 sequence is CASSQEKGSYEQYF. The CDR3 nucleotides are TGCGCCAGCAGCCAAGAGAAGGGTTCGTACGAGCAGTACTTC.

The chain has TRBV3-1 and TRBJ2-1, with 7 bases that match TRBD1. CDR1 and CDR2 (germline): LGHDT, YNNKEL (reference sequence). The CDR3 has 15 residues. The V segment lost 7 bases and the J segment 2 bases; nucleotides outside the gene matches: 8. The CDR3 is CASTLRQGAYNEQFF. The CDR3 coding sequence is TGTGCCAGCACCCTAAGACAGGGTGCCTACAATGAGCAGTTCTTC.

The CDR3 sequence is CASSLSANSPTDTQYF. Here the CDR3 DNA reads TGTGCCAGCAGCTTGAGTGCGAACTCCCCCACAGATACGCAGTATTTT. The chain employs TRBV5-5 and TRBJ2-3; no reliable D call. Trimming took off 1 base at V and 2 bases at J, with 14 bases between the two ends. This CDR3 has 16 residues. Germline V gene data show CDR1 as SGHKS and CDR2 as YYEKEE (reference sequence).

This clonotype has only a few counts. The rearrangement links TRBV7-8 to TRBJ1-1, with D tentatively TRBD1 (5 bases). The CDR3 has 14 amino acids. Germline CDR1 SGHVS, CDR2 FQNEAQ. Trimming cost V 3 bases and J 6 bases, with 14 bases left between them. In DNA form, the CDR3 reads TGTGCCAGCAGCTTCGGAAGTAGACAGTCTGAAGCTTTCTTT. Translation: CASSFGSRQSEAFF.

The chain couples TRBV27 to TRBJ2-1; 7 bases fit TRBD2. Germline CDR1 reads MNHEY; CDR2 reads SMNVEV (reference sequence). CDR3 size: 14 residues. The V gene end was trimmed by 7 bases and the J gene end by 9 bases; junction bases not matched to a gene: 12. In DNA form, the CDR3 reads TGTGCCAGCAAAAGCGGGAAATACATTGGTGAGCAGTTCTTC. Its translation is CASKSGKYIGEQFF.

This clonotype has more than one count but fewer than ten. The chain recombines TRBV6-2 or TRBV6-3 with TRBJ1-5; possibly TRBD1 for D (5 bases). The V gene lost 5 bases and the J gene lost 3 bases, with 14 bases spanning the gap. This CDR3 spans 15 amino acids. Germline V gives CDR1 MNHEY, CDR2 SVGEGT. CDR3 nucleotides: TGTGCCAGCAGTGACCGGGACGGAATCAATCAGCCCCAGCATTTT. Protein product: CASSDRDGINQPQHF.